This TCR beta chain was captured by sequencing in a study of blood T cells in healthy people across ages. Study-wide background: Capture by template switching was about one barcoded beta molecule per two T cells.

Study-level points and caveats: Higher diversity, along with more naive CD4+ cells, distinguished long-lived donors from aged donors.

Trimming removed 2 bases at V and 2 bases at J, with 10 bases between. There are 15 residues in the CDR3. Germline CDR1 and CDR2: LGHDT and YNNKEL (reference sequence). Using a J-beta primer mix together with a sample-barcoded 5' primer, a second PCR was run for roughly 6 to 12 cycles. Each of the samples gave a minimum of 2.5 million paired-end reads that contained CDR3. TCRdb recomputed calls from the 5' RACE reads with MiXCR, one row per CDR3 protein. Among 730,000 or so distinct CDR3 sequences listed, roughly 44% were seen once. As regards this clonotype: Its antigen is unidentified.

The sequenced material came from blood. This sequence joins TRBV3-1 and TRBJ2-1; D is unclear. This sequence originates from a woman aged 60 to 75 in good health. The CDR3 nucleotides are TGTGCCAGCAGCCAATTCCTTGGACCCTACAATGAGCAGTTCTTC. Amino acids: CASSQFLGPYNEQFF.